This TCR beta chain came from a study of sequential checkpoint blockade in melanoma (dated by TCRdb to between 2018 and 2020). For the wider study: In a 1:1 randomization, patients received either first-line nivolumab then ipilimumab (arm A) or ipilimumab then nivolumab (arm B). For under 25 patients, matched tumor biopsies were taken both before treatment and at week 13, after single-agent nivolumab (arm A) or ipilimumab (arm B). Maintenance nivolumab came after each of the two trial sequences. DNA from about 97 melanoma tumor samples collected before treatment underwent TCRbeta immunosequencing. In about 79% of the matched pre- and post-treatment tumor biopsy pairs, both biopsies came from the same lesion.

As concerns this clone: The antigen this receptor binds is unknown. Nothing much larger sits one base from this clone, and base qualities are not available.

TCRbeta CDR3 regions were immunosequenced from genomic DNA with the immunoSEQ Assay. Before high-throughput sequencing, genomic DNA was amplified using bias-controlled multiplex PCR. Under the source paper's analysis protocol: To quantify the absolute abundance of each unique TCRbeta CDR3 region, the sequences were collapsed and filtered. Clonality, defined as 1 minus Pielou's evenness, was calculated using only productive rearrangements. To compute tumor T-cell fraction, TCRbeta template counts were normalized to usable DNA, with usable DNA estimated from several housekeeping genes. A previously published method was used to identify clones whose frequencies were significantly greater in on-treatment samples than in baseline samples. Sourced from immuneACCESS, this table was stored by TCRdb with only in-frame sequences that have V and J called. A share of the clones is absent; for the studies checked, an unresolved V gene accounts for under half, and the remainder has no known explanation. That table supplies the V and J calls and clone size; D and trimming were determined from the DNA. Recorded for this sample are around 6,000 clones; roughly a fifth of them occurred a single time. 16% of the sample is taken by the ten largest.

This specimen's treatment or condition label, interpreted: randomized to nivolumab then ipilimumab (arm A) or the reverse (arm B). Prior DNA-damaging chemotherapy had not been received by any trial patient. The samples were obtained from melanoma patients enrolled in CheckMate 064, an open-label, randomized phase II trial testing sequential checkpoint blockade. Genomic DNA from formalin-fixed paraffin-embedded (FFPE) tissue samples was used for tumor TCR sequencing. Broad study findings and their caveats: Larger, independent patient cohorts are needed to validate the response-prediction model that combines TCR metrics and mutation burden. Within-arm analyses of tumor T-cell fraction were constrained by small sample sizes and reduced statistical power. Patients whose tumor T-cell fraction and clonality increased by week 13 were about 30 times more likely to achieve clinical benefit. PD-L1 staining and CD8+ T-cell counts correlated with tumor T-cell fraction and clonality, whereas mutational load did not. Among patients in the nivolumab-first arm (arm A), tumor TIL clonality before treatment was associated with response (P = .04).

At the junction V is shortened by 3 bases and J by 1 base, with 10 bases in between. The CDR3 spans 15 residues, from the cysteine through the phenylalanine. Only CDR3 DNA is held: 45 bases, read in frame from base 1. The germline V gene yields SGHNT for CDR1 and YENEEA for CDR2. The sequence joins TRBV11-3 to TRBJ1-3, with the D segment identity uncertain. The receptor was isolated from a human donor with melanoma. Sequencing used tumor tissue (inferred from file names), obtained from a patient given nivolumab and ipilimumab in sequence. At the DNA level, the sequence is TGTGCCAGCAGCTTGGACGGGCTTTCTGGAAACACCATATATTTT. This yields the protein CASSLDGLSGNTIYF.